This TCR beta chain was sequenced for a study of human T cells and chemical hapten exposure. The CDR3 spans 12 residues. The germline V gene encodes CDR1 MDHEN and CDR2 SYDVKM. Trimming removed 4 bases at V and 8 bases at J, with 11 bases between. Within the library, unique molecular identifiers were attached to each individual cDNA molecule. TCRdb re-called the RACE reads through MiXCR, storing one row per CDR3 protein. The table lists over 300,000 distinct CDR3 sequences, 4.5% to 6% of them singletons, with just over 2.5% in the top ten. Time point in this sample: pre-sensitization, week 0. Treatment indicated: therapeutic diphenylcyclopropenone sensitization with weekly scalp DPC. Phlebotomy was performed prior to application of every patch test. Total RNA came from unfractionated whole blood. This clonotype was detected many times.

This chain joins TRBV28 and TRBJ1-1, with D unresolved. This sample comprised whole blood, obtained in connection with sensitization to the hapten diphenylcyclopropenone (DPC). This sequence originates from a woman aged 45-60 years with alopecia areata. Some clones in this sample may be carry-over from other donors' samples. CDR3 in DNA: TGTGCCAGCAGTTCCCGGACGGACGAAGCTTTCTTT. Translated: CASSSRTDEAFF.